What follows are 8 T cell receptor beta chains derived from one specimen sequenced in a study of CD8 T cells in cerebrospinal fluid in Alzheimer's disease. TCRdb re-called the 10x single-cell sequencing reads, yielding one record per CDR3 amino acid sequence without DNA. The sample table sets out around 1,500 distinct CDR3 sequences. Sequencing input: cerebrospinal fluid. These receptors all stem from a human donor in good health.

Measured by frequency, this clonotype is medium-sized (0.01 to 0.1%). This chain connects TRBV5-5 to TRBJ2-1; with no DNA, the TCRdb D assignment of TRBD1 cannot be verified. CDR1 is SGHKS and CDR2 is YYEKEE in the germline V gene (reference sequence). The length of the CDR3 is 13 residues. CDR3 amino acids: CASSPHAGNEQFF.

This clonotype ranks as medium-sized in terms of frequency. The genes are TRBV29-1 and TRBJ1-2; TCRdb's assignment of TRBD1 cannot be checked, as there is no DNA. CDR3 length: 12 residues. The V gene's germline CDR1 is SQVTM and CDR2 ANQGSEA. CDR3 amino acids: CSVIQGNGGYTF.

Frequency places this clonotype as medium-sized. V usage is TRBV3-1 and J usage is TRBJ2-1; the D call of TRBD2 rests on TCRdb alone, since no DNA is present to check it. The CDR3 has 18 amino acids. Germline CDR1 is LGHDT and CDR2 is YNNKEL (reference sequence). CDR3 in amino acids: CASSPRYLAGSSYNEQFF.

This clonotype is classed as medium-sized by frequency. The rearrangement uses TRBV12-3 or TRBV12-4 and TRBJ2-5; TCRdb's D gene call, TRBD1, goes unchecked for lack of DNA. The CDR3 runs 15 residues. The CDR3 region is CASSLVGGVQETQYF.

In terms of frequency, this clonotype is medium-sized. J is TRBJ1-2 and V is TRBV7-2. The CDR3 is 15 residues long. Germline lookup yields CDR1 SGHTA and CDR2 FQGNSA. The chain's CDR3 is CASSLLLGQATGYTF. The variable domain in full, completed from reference TRBV7-2 and TRBJ1-2, reads GAGVSQSPSNKVTEKGKDVELRCDPISGHTALYWYRQSLGQGLEFLIYFQGNSAPDKSGLPSDRFSAERTGGSVSTLTIQRTQQEDSAVYLCASSLLLGQATGYTFGSGTRLTVV.

Considering frequency, this clonotype is medium-sized. V is TRBV24-1 and J is TRBJ2-3. Germline V gene data show CDR1 as KGHDR and CDR2 as SFDVKD. The CDR3 covers 14 residues. CDR3 residues: CATSVATSTDTQYF.

Measured by frequency, this clonotype is medium-sized. The CDR3 region is CASSGGGHNEKLFF. The V gene is TRBV5-1, the J gene TRBJ1-4; without DNA, the TCRdb call of TRBD1 cannot be checked. The CDR3 consists of 14 residues. The germline CDR1 and CDR2 sequences are SGHRS and YFSETQ.

By frequency, this clonotype registers medium-sized. The chain employs TRBV11-2 and TRBJ2-4; TCRdb proposes TRBD1, but this gene call is untestable without DNA. CDR1 is SGHAT, CDR2 FQNNGV, per germline. The CDR3 consists of 17 residues. CDR3 protein: CASSLPGQGLAKNIQYF.